This T cell receptor beta chain was sequenced for a study of a mutant IDH1 vaccine in newly diagnosed glioma. Overall study context: In some groups vaccination began 4-6 weeks post-radiotherapy; others received it with temozolomide. Before enrollment, patients got radiotherapy alone, temozolomide alone, or mostly the combination. Treated patients showed a male proportion of around 62%, a female proportion of about 40%, and a mean age of approximately 40 years. Study-wide findings and caveats: Seemingly, top peripheral T cell clonotype changes bore no relation to pseudoprogression.

TCRdb's copy holds only in-frame clones and misses some; the assay was immunoSEQ multiplex PCR. The sample has tens of thousands of clones, 65% to 80% seen once. Time point given: week 11, during vaccination. A single vaccine dose contained 300 ug of mutant IDH1 20-mer peptide, and topical imiquimod was used with it. This clone was found a few times. No antigen is known for it. The CDR3 sequence is 15 residues long. CDR1 is MGHRA, CDR2 YSYEKL, per germline. Trimming shortened V by 1 base and J by 1 base, and 10 bases separated the two germline ends. The receptor was isolated from a man aged 40-50 years with glioma. This chain joins TRBV4-1 and TRBJ1-2; D is undetermined. Sequencing was performed on PBMCs, taken from a glioma patient whose treatment included an IDH1 peptide vaccine. The CDR3 spells CASSQAEGLNYGYTF. CDR3 coding DNA: TGCGCCAGCAGCCAAGCGGAGGGTCTTAACTATGGCTACACCTTC.